What follows are 11 T cell receptor beta chains derived from one specimen sequenced in a study of cytomegalovirus exposure and HLA in healthy donors. Method: immunoSEQ multiplex PCR; TCRdb's copy keeps in-frame clones and lacks some. Here the sample spans some 170,000 clones, 86% being singletons. Sequencing was done on a sample of PBMCs. All receptors come from a man between 18 and 29 years old in good health and CMV-seropositive.

This chain's CDR3 is CAISESPTSESGYTF. The CDR3 DNA reads as TGTGCCATCAGTGAGTCTCCCACATCCGAAAGTGGCTACACCTTC. The chain has TRBV10-3 and TRBJ1-2; no reliable D call. Germline CDR1 reads ENHRY; CDR2 reads SYGVKD. With 0 bases removed from V and 7 bases from J, the gap between germline ends came to 15 bases. The CDR3 is 15 amino acids.

The chain employs TRBV9 and TRBJ2-3; possible D gene TRBD2, 5 bases. CDR3 length equals 15 residues. Germline values: CDR1 SGDLS, CDR2 YYNGEE. Trimming removed 4 bases at V and 2 bases at J, with 14 bases between. CDR3 nucleotide sequence: TGTGCCAGCAGCCTGTTTATCGGACTCACAGATACGCAGTATTTT. Translating gives CASSLFIGLTDTQYF.

The chain joins TRBV7-9 to TRBJ1-1, with 7 bases that match TRBD1. The CDR3 is 14 amino acids. V trimming: 5 bases; J trimming: 2 bases; junction bases outside the gene matches: 5. Germline-derived CDR1 and CDR2 are SEHNR and FQNEAQ (reference sequence). CDR3 bases: TGTGCCAGCAGCCCGGGGACAGCTAACACTGAAGCTTTCTTT. Amino acid sequence: CASSPGTANTEAFF.

The chain couples TRBV9 to TRBJ1-4; the D is unclear. Germline V gene sequence: CDR1 SGDLS, CDR2 YYNGEE. This CDR3 is built from 16 residues. V lost 3 bases and J 8 bases, leaving 20 bases between the germline ends. The CDR3 protein is CASSAEATVLGEKLFF. In nucleotides, the CDR3 is TGTGCCAGCAGCGCCGAGGCCACGGTTTTAGGAGAAAAACTGTTTTTT.

This chain uses TRBV7-6 with TRBJ2-6, with 7 bases identical to TRBD1. Looked up from germline, CDR1 is SGHVS and CDR2 is FNYEAQ. After removal of 4 bases from V and 4 bases from J, the junction contained 13 bases not matched to a gene. The CDR3 sequence is 18 residues long. CDR3 sequence (DNA): TGTGCCAGCAGCTCGCAGGACAGGCCCTTAGACGGGGCCAACGTCCTGACTTTC. It translates to CASSSQDRPLDGANVLTF.

The CDR3 here is CASSLGGGGYGYTF. CDR3 bases: TGTGCCAGCAGTTTAGGAGGGGGCGGTTATGGCTACACCTTC. V gene TRBV28 combines with J gene TRBJ1-2; 7 bases agree with TRBD1. The CDR3 is 14 residues long. With V trimmed by 2 bases and J by 5 bases, 5 bases remained unmatched. Germline V gene sequence: CDR1 MDHEN, CDR2 SYDVKM.

The genes are TRBV15 and TRBJ1-6; the D is unclear. Per the germline V gene, CDR1 is LNHNV and CDR2 is YYDKDF (reference sequence). This CDR3 region has 15 residues. The V end was cut by 0 bases, the J end by 9 bases, with 12 bases between. CDR3 amino acids: CATSRDMGNSSPLHF. The CDR3 coding sequence is TGTGCCACCAGCAGAGATATGGGTAACAGTTCACCCCTCCACTTT.

This sequence joins TRBV27 and TRBJ1-1, with D unresolved. The germline CDR1 and CDR2 sequences are MNHEY and SMNVEV (reference sequence). Trimming cost V 6 bases and J 0 bases, with 17 bases left between them. The CDR3 has 16 residues. In DNA, the CDR3 is TGTGCCAGCAGCGTCCGCCTCGGGTTCGTGAACACTGAAGCTTTCTTT. Its translation: CASSVRLGFVNTEAFF.

This clone was seen once. The chain has TRBV29-1 and TRBJ1-1; no clear D gene. This CDR3 is 11 amino acids long. Germline CDR1 and CDR2: SQVTM and ANQGSEA. Trimming removed 1 base from V and 3 bases from J, with 3 bases in between. CDR3 sequence: CSVEGDTEAFF. In DNA form, the CDR3 reads TGCAGCGTTGAAGGAGACACTGAAGCTTTCTTT.

The chain is built from TRBV6-5 and TRBJ2-7; 9 bases are shared with TRBD1. In germline, CDR1 is MNHEY, CDR2 SVGAGI. The CDR3 runs 14 residues. The V segment lost 5 bases and the J segment 5 bases; nucleotides outside the gene matches: 7. The CDR3 loop is CASSADRGIDEQYF. CDR3 nucleotides: TGTGCCAGCAGTGCCGACAGGGGGATCGACGAGCAGTACTTC.

The chain uses TRBV19 and TRBJ1-5, with TRBD1 matching over 11 bases. Germline CDR1 is LNHDA and CDR2 is SQIVND (reference sequence). The CDR3 is 16 amino acids. V was pared by 5 bases and J by 7 bases, with 10 bases of the junction left unmatched. The CDR3 DNA follows: TGTGCCAGTAGTCCACGGGGGGGGACAGGGGGACAGCCCCAGCATTTT. Its translation: CASSPRGGTGGQPQHF.